This TCR beta chain was sequenced in a study of T cell responses to AZD1222 COVID-19 vaccine. Notes on the study in general: At study baseline, merely a handful of AZD1222 recipients were seropositive. Unmutated variant regions reportedly attract nearly half of all spike-specific TCRs.

As concerns this clone: Its cognate antigen is unknown.

The CDR3 is 15 amino acids. From germline, CDR1 is MDHEN and CDR2 SYDVKM. The V end was cut by 7 bases, the J end by 6 bases, with 21 bases between. Assay: immunoSEQ multiplex PCR; the TCRdb copy retains only in-frame clones and omits some. The sample consists of some 100,000 clones, around 87% of them appearing once. The chain has TRBV28 and TRBJ1-2, with a weak D call TRBD1 (5 bases). This clonotype was obtained from an adult in good health. The source material was peripheral blood, sampled on day 0 of MenACWY control vaccination. Written as DNA, the CDR3 is TGTGCCAGCACTAATACAACCCCCGACAGACATGGCTACACCTTC. Its translation is CASTNTTPDRHGYTF.